This T cell receptor (beta chain) was retrieved from a study of blood T cell repertoires in COVID-19. As for the study in general: Samples taken during acute and convalescent COVID-19 were collected in the United States, Italy and Spain.

The V end was cut by 2 bases, the J end by 1 base, with 7 bases between. Germline V CDR1 and CDR2: SGHRS, YFSETQ. The CDR3 runs to 13 residues. TCRdb's copy holds only in-frame clones and misses some; the assay was immunoSEQ multiplex PCR. The profile shows fewer than 400,000 clones, 86% of them singletons. The rearrangement links TRBV5-1 to TRBJ2-7, with unresolved D. This clonotype was obtained from a man aged 25 to 40 who had recovered from COVID-19. The sequencing sample was made of PBMCs or T cells enriched from blood (not recorded which). DNA for the CDR3: TGCGCCAGCAGCTTCGACATATCCTACGAGCAGTACTTC. Its translation: CASSFDISYEQYF.